A single sample is the source of the 2 T cell receptor gamma chains below, sequenced in a study of Vδ1+ human thymocytes. Points from the study as a whole: Highly polyclonal TRG and TRD repertoires with Gaussian CDR3 length distributions appeared in thymus.

The template was reverse-transcribed extracted RNA. Multiplex PCR used pooled V-gene forward primers and a constant-region reverse primer to amplify CDR3s. TCRdb reprocessed the multiplex PCR reads using CATT. Among about 22,000 gamma-chain clones listed, approximately 13% were seen once. Their recognized antigens are unknown. The sequencing input was Vdelta1+ gamma-delta thymocytes from the thymus. The subset was: FACS-sorted CD3+ TCRalphabeta- TCRVdelta1+ TCRVdelta2- thymocytes. These TCRs come from a child less than two years old who had congenital heart surgery.

There are a few counts of this clone. V gene TRGV3 combines with J gene TRGJ1 or TRGJ2. The CDR3 is 11 residues long. The trim removed 0 bases at V and 11 bases at J, leaving 4 bases unmatched. Germline CDR1 reads VTNTFY; CDR2 reads YDVSTARD (reference sequence). The CDR3 protein is CATWDRDQKLF. CDR3 DNA sequence: TGTGCCACCTGGGACAGGGACCAGAAACTCTTT.

In this sample, this clone turned up a few times. The chain has TRGV3 and TRGJ1 or TRGJ2. Trimming at V came to 0 bases and at J to 5 bases, leaving 13 bases not matched to a gene. Germline V gene sequence: CDR1 VTNTFY, CDR2 YDVSTARD (reference sequence). The CDR3 consists of 16 residues. The CDR3 reads CATWDRQEHGNYKKLF. In DNA, the CDR3 is TGTGCCACCTGGGACAGGCAGGAGCATGGAAATTATAAGAAACTCTTT.